The present T cell receptor (beta chain) was sequenced within a study of T cell repertoires in cytomegalovirus infection. Across the study: It was recently identified HLA-C-restricted and well-studied HLA-B-restricted CMV epitopes that the study used. Carrying CMV and the relevant HLA type showed in public TCR beta signatures. Findings and caveats of the study: Clonotype analysis showed dominance of the ex vivo response by HLA-C-restricted CMV-specific TCR beta clonotypes. Cumulative frequency of public TCR beta families picked out carriers of CMV plus the relevant HLA.

This clonotype has just a few counts. Its antigen is undetermined. TCRdb reprocessed the reads with MiXCR, giving one entry per CDR3 protein. The sample has 44,000 or so distinct CDR3 sequences, 20% to 25% seen once. The ends were cut back, 1 base at V and 0 bases at J, with 13 bases in the middle. The CDR3 length is 16 residues. Germline V CDR1 and CDR2: SGHTA, FQGNSA. The gene calls are TRBV7-2 and TRBJ2-7, with D tentatively TRBD1 (6 bases). This receptor was identified in a human donor in good health (CMV status not recorded). Some clones in this sample may be carry-over from other donors' samples. Material: CD8+ T cells from cultured PBMCs, obtained from culture after CMV antigen stimulation. Here the CDR3 reads CASSLVRGSNSYEQYF. The DNA for the CDR3 is TGTGCCAGCAGCTTAGTAAGGGGGAGCAACTCCTACGAGCAGTACTTC.